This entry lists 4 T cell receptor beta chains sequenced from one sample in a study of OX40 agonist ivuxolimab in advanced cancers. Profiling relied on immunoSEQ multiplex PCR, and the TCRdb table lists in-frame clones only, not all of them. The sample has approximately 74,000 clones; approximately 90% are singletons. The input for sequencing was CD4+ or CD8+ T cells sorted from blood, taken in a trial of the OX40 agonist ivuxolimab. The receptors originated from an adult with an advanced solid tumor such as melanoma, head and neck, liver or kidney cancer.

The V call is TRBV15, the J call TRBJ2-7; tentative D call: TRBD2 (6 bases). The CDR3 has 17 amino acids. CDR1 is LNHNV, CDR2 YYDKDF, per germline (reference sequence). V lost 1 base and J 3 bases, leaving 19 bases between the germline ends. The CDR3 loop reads CATSRASGGTLFYEQYF. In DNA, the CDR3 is TGTGCCACCAGCAGAGCGAGTGGGGGGACCCTTTTCTACGAGCAGTACTTC.

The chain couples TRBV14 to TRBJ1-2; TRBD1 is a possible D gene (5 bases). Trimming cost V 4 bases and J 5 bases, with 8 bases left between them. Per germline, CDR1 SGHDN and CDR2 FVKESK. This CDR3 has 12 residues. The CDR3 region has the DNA TGTGCCAGCAGCCCCGGGACGTATGGCTACACCTTC. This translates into CASSPGTYGYTF.

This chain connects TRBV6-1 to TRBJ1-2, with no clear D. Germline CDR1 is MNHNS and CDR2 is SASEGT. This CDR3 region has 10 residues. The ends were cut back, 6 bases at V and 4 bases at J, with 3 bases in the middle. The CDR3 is CASRSYGYTF. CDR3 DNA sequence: TGTGCCAGCAGGTCCTATGGCTACACCTTC.

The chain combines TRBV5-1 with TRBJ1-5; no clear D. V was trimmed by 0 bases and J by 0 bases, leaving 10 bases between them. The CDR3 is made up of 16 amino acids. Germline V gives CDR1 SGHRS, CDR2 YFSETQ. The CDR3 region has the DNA TGCGCCAGCAGCTTGGACGGCAGCTATAGCAATCAGCCCCAGCATTTT. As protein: CASSLDGSYSNQPQHF.